These 24 T cell receptor beta chains originate from one sample sequenced in a study of control samples from healthy donors and cancer patients. Clones were read by immunoSEQ multiplex PCR, and TCRdb kept only the in-frame ones, dropping some. This table holds about 150,000 clones, roughly 94% found once. The sample taken for sequencing was blood. The receptor source for this set is a woman aged 18-29 years in good health.

The chain recombines TRBV5-3 with TRBJ2-7, with 8 bases matching TRBD2. TRBV5-3 is an open reading frame, and its role is uncertain. The V gene end was trimmed by 5 bases and the J gene end by 0 bases; junction bases not matched to a gene: 4. The CDR3 is 14 residues long. CDR3 sequence reads: CARRAGDDSYEQYF. The CDR3 DNA follows: TGTGCCAGAAGAGCGGGGGACGACTCCTACGAGCAGTACTTC.

The rearrangement joins TRBV6-6 to TRBJ1-4, with D maybe TRBD1 (6 bases). Germline loops: CDR1 MNHNY, CDR2 SVGAGI (reference sequence). V was trimmed by 11 bases and J by 7 bases, leaving 20 bases between them. This CDR3 region has 14 residues. CDR3 coding DNA: TGTGCCGCCCGAGTAGGGGGTGACTCTGAAAAACTGTTTTTT. Amino acids: CAARVGGDSEKLFF.

This clone has just one count. V is TRBV14 and J is TRBJ1-4; D call uncertain. Germline CDR1 and CDR2: SGHDN and FVKESK. Trimming took off 1 base at V and 6 bases at J, with 6 bases between the two ends. The CDR3 consists of 13 residues. CDR3 amino acids: CASSQALHEKLFF. Written as DNA, the CDR3 is TGTGCCAGCAGCCAAGCACTACATGAAAAACTGTTTTTT. The full variable domain, rest sourced from reference TRBV14 and TRBJ1-4, is EAGVTQFPSHSVIEKGQTVTLRCDPISGHDNLYWYRRVMGKEIKFLLHFVKESKQDESGMPNNRFLAERTGGTYSTLKVQPAELEDSGVYFCASSQALHEKLFFGSGTQLSVL.

The chain couples TRBV15 to TRBJ1-5, with unresolved D. This CDR3 region has 14 residues. Germline CDR1 reads LNHNV; CDR2 reads YYDKDF (reference sequence). V lost 1 base, J lost 4 bases, and 8 bases lay in between. The CDR3 loop reads CATSRGSINQPQHF. The DNA of the CDR3 is TGTGCCACCAGCAGAGGATCCATAAATCAGCCCCAGCATTTT.

The rearrangement links TRBV28 to TRBJ1-4; TRBD1 might be the D (6 bases). CDR1 and CDR2 (germline): MDHEN, SYDVKM. This CDR3 has 15 residues. V dropped 6 bases and J dropped 7 bases, with 18 bases sitting between them. The CDR3 loop reads CASSTTWGAGEKLFF. CDR3 in DNA: TGTGCCAGCAGCACAACATGGGGGGCTGGTGAAAAACTGTTTTTT. The full variable domain, its missing parts supplied by reference TRBV28 and TRBJ1-4, is DVKVTQSSRYLVKRTGEKVFLECVQDMDHENMFWYRQDPGLGLRLIYFSYDVKMKEKGDIPEGYSVSREKKERFSLILESASTNQTSMYLCASSTTWGAGEKLFFGSGTQLSVL.

The gene calls are TRBV3-1 (or the pseudogene TRBV3-2) and TRBJ2-2; 8 bases align to TRBD2. Germline loops: CDR1 LGHDT, CDR2 YNNKEL (reference sequence). The ends lost 3 bases at V and 0 bases at J; junction bases unmatched: 12. This CDR3 is built from 19 residues. The CDR3 here is CASSQELVAGSPNTGELFF. The DNA for the CDR3 is TGTGCCAGCAGCCAGGAGCTTGTAGCGGGGAGCCCGAACACCGGGGAGCTGTTTTTT.

This clone was counted a single time. The rearrangement joins TRBV28 to TRBJ2-1; D not certain. In germline, CDR1 is MDHEN, CDR2 SYDVKM. The CDR3 has 13 residues. V gave up 8 bases and J gave up 6 bases, with 14 bases separating them. The CDR3 DNA is TGTGCCAGCCCCAGTACGGTGCCCAATGAGCAGTTCTTC. This gives the protein CASPSTVPNEQFF.

The chain recombines TRBV5-4 with TRBJ2-2; 10 bases are a match to TRBD2. CDR1 SGHNT and CDR2 YYREEE come from the germline V gene (reference sequence). V gave up 4 bases and J gave up 7 bases; unmatched junction bases: 13. The length of the CDR3 is 17 residues. Here the CDR3 DNA reads TGTGCCAGCAGCGTCGATTCTAGCGGGAGTTATCACGGGGAGCTGTTTTTT. This codes for CASSVDSSGSYHGELFF.

V is TRBV5-1 and J is TRBJ1-3; 8 nucleotides match TRBD1. V was pared by 0 bases and J by 9 bases, with 14 bases of the junction left unmatched. CDR3 length equals 17 residues. The germline CDR1 and CDR2 sequences are SGHRS and YFSETQ. CDR3 sequence (DNA): TGCGCCAGCAGCTTGGGGGAACGGACAGGGCGAGGTGGCACCATATATTTT. Its translation is CASSLGERTGRGGTIYF.

J is TRBJ1-5 and V is TRBV11-2, with D hard to call. V was pared by 0 bases and J by 4 bases, with 4 bases between. This CDR3 contains 13 residues. Germline CDR1 is SGHAT and CDR2 is FQNNGV. CDR3 amino acids: CASSLEDNQPQHF. CDR3 DNA: TGTGCCAGCAGCTTAGAAGATAATCAGCCCCAGCATTTT.

The chain links TRBV12-3 or TRBV12-4 to TRBJ1-5, with D possibly being TRBD1 (6 bases). The CDR3 runs 13 residues. Trimming removed 3 bases at V and 7 bases at J, with 10 bases between. The CDR3 nucleotides read TGTGCCAGCAGTTTGGCCCAGGGGCAGCCCCAGCATTTT. It translates to CASSLAQGQPQHF.

V is TRBV7-8 and J is TRBJ1-5, with 10 nucleotides matching TRBD1. The CDR3 covers 17 residues. Trimming took 2 bases from V and 4 from J; bases not matched to a gene: 8. The V gene's germline CDR1 is SGHVS and CDR2 FQNEAQ. In DNA form, the CDR3 reads TGTGCCAGCAGCTTAAGGTTGGACAGGGGGATAAATCAGCCCCAGCATTTT. This sequence encodes CASSLRLDRGINQPQHF. Using reference TRBV7-8 and TRBJ1-5 for the parts outside the CDR3, the full variable domain is GAGVSQSPRYKVAKRGQDVALRCDPISGHVSLFWYQQALGQGPEFLTYFQNEAQLDKSGLPSDRFFAERPEGSVSTLKIQRTQQEDSAVYLCASSLRLDRGINQPQHFGDGTRLSIL.

The J gene is TRBJ1-2, the V gene TRBV10-1, with TRBD1 matching 7 bases. The CDR3 is made up of 13 amino acids. From germline, CDR1 is WNHNN and CDR2 SYGVQD (reference sequence). V trimming: 2 bases; J trimming: 3 bases; junction bases outside the gene matches: 0. CDR3 in DNA: TGCGCCAGCAGTGAGGGGACAGACTATGGCTACACCTTC. As protein: CASSEGTDYGYTF.

The gene calls are TRBV14 and TRBJ2-1; D ambiguous. Germline-derived CDR1 and CDR2 are SGHDN and FVKESK. This CDR3 region has 13 residues. V was shortened by 2 bases and J by 9 bases, with 11 bases between the two germline ends. The CDR3 spells CASSQPLFGEQFF. The CDR3 coding sequence is TGTGCCAGCAGCCAACCCCTCTTCGGTGAGCAGTTCTTC.

V and J are TRBV13 and TRBJ2-1; TRBD1 agrees at 7 bases. The germline V gene has CDR1 PRHDT and CDR2 FYEKMQ (reference sequence). The V and J ends lost 4 bases and 6 bases, in that order; junction bases with no gene match: 9. The CDR3 has 15 amino acids. CDR3 sequence: CASSSRQGRLNEQFF. In nucleotides, the CDR3 is TGTGCCAGCAGCTCAAGACAGGGTAGGCTCAATGAGCAGTTCTTC.

Here the CDR3 DNA reads TGCAGGCCCGCAGCGGGGAGGCAGAACGAGCAGTACTTC. Translated: CRPAAGRQNEQYF. The genes are TRBV29-1 and TRBJ2-7; 7 bases map to TRBD2. This CDR3 has 13 amino acids. Germline-derived CDR1 and CDR2 are SQVTM and ANQGSEA.

The chain uses TRBV28 and TRBJ2-3, with no clear D. The germline CDR1 and CDR2 sequences are MDHEN and SYDVKM. The ends were cut back, 6 bases at V and 2 bases at J, with 6 bases in the middle. CDR3 length: 12 residues. The CDR3 reads CASRDYTDTQYF. Here the CDR3 DNA reads TGTGCCAGCAGGGATTACACAGATACGCAGTATTTT.

This chain joins TRBV9 and TRBJ1-2; 9 positions agree with TRBD1. V gave up 3 bases and J gave up 8 bases; unmatched junction bases: 11. The CDR3 spans 15 residues. Germline V lookup: CDR1 SGDLS, CDR2 YYNGEE. CDR3 nucleotide sequence: TGTGCCAGCAGCGGGGGTAAGGGACAGGGTTGGGGCTACACCTTC. It is translated as CASSGGKGQGWGYTF.

This clone has just one count. The chain is built from TRBV5-6 and TRBJ1-1; TRBD1 is a possible D gene (5 bases). Germline CDR1 and CDR2: SGHDT and YYEEEE. There are 13 residues in the CDR3. V gave up 3 bases and J gave up 0 bases, with 6 bases separating them. CDR3 loop: CASSWGLNTEAFF. For the CDR3, the DNA is TGTGCCAGCAGCTGGGGCCTGAACACTGAAGCTTTCTTT.

The chain uses TRBV6-5 and TRBJ1-1, with D hard to call. V was shortened by 6 bases and J by 3 bases, with 17 bases between the two germline ends. The germline CDR1 and CDR2 sequences are MNHEY and SVGAGI. This CDR3 spans 15 amino acids. CDR3 in DNA: TGTGCCAGCAGCCGATACGGACCCCAGGACACTGAAGCTTTCTTT. Its translation is CASSRYGPQDTEAFF.

V gene TRBV9 combines with J gene TRBJ2-1; D is ambiguous. V was pared by 2 bases and J by 0 bases, with 9 bases between. There are 15 residues in the CDR3. The germline V gene has CDR1 SGDLS and CDR2 YYNGEE. The CDR3 DNA follows: TGTGCCAGCAGCGTTGGGCGGAGCTCCTACAATGAGCAGTTCTTC. Encoded protein: CASSVGRSSYNEQFF.

The gene calls are TRBV7-2 and TRBJ1-3; a possible D gene is TRBD1 (6 bases). Germline CDR1 is SGHTA and CDR2 is FQGNSA. Between the trimmed V and J ends, which lost 6 bases and 0 bases, there was a span of 6 bases. The CDR3 extends over 13 amino acids. The CDR3 protein is CASRGASGNTIYF. The CDR3 bases are TGTGCCAGCAGGGGGGCCTCTGGAAACACCATATATTTT.

This chain joins TRBV27 and TRBJ1-1; D may be TRBD1 (5 bases). The V gene lost 5 bases and the J gene lost 5 bases, with 9 bases spanning the gap. The germline CDR1 and CDR2 sequences are MNHEY and SMNVEV (reference sequence). The CDR3 sequence is 12 residues long. CDR3 bases: TGTGCCAGCAGTATACGGGGGACTGAAGCTTTCTTT. Its protein is CASSIRGTEAFF.

The gene calls are TRBV18 and TRBJ1-1; D remains unclear. The germline V gene encodes CDR1 KGHSH and CDR2 LQKENI. The CDR3 totals 14 residues. Trimming shortened V by 3 bases and J by 6 bases, and 14 bases separated the two germline ends. The CDR3, as DNA: TGTGCCAGCTCACCGACGGGGAAGCGGGCTGAAGCTTTCTTT. This gives the protein CASSPTGKRAEAFF.